This TCR beta chain is from a study of T-cell reconstitution after alpha-beta-depleted transplantation in children. This clonotype was counted ten times or more. What it binds is unknown. Study observations and caveats: Reported findings indicate that, about two months after transplant, alpha-beta T cells came from several hundred expanded clones, which were derived from non-depleted graft cells.

CDR3 length equals 14 residues. Germline V gene lookup returns CDR1 SGHRS and CDR2 YFSETQ. Trimming cost V 1 base and J 5 bases; bases outside gene matches: 1. TCRbeta library construction was performed incorporating unique molecular identifiers. MiXCR, applied by TCRdb to the PCR reads, yields one record per CDR3 protein. The sample lists roughly 670,000 distinct CDR3 sequences; under 15% were seen once. The chain has TRBV5-1 and TRBJ2-5; 11 bases map to TRBD2. The source of this sequence is a girl between 2 and 10 years old with congenital amegakaryocytic thrombocytopenia, due to receive a stem cell transplant. The starting material was PBMCs, obtained before TCRalphabeta/CD19-depleted stem cell transplant. The CDR3 region is CASSLRTSGETQYF. The DNA for the CDR3 is TGCGCCAGCAGCTTGAGGACTAGCGGGGAGACCCAGTACTTC.